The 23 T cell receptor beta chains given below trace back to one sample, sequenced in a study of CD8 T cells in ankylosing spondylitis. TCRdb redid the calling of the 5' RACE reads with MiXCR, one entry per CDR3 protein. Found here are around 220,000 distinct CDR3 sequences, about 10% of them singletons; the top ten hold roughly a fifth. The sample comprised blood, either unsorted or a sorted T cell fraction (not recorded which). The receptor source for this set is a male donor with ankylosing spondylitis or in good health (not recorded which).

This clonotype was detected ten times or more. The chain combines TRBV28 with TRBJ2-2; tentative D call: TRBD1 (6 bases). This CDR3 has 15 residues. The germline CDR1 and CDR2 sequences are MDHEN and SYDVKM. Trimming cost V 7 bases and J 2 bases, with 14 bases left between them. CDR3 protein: CASISWDTNTGELFF. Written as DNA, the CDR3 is TGTGCCAGCATATCCTGGGACACAAACACCGGGGAGCTGTTTTTT. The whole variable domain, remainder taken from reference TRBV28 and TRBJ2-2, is DVKVTQSSRYLVKRTGEKVFLECVQDMDHENMFWYRQDPGLGLRLIYFSYDVKMKEKGDIPEGYSVSREKKERFSLILESASTNQTSMYLCASISWDTNTGELFFGEGSRLTVL.

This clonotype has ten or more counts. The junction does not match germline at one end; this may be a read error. Here the CDR3 reads CASSLAPGQLYF. The CDR3 coding sequence is TGTGCCAGCAGCTTAGCACCGGGACAGCTCTACTTT. The chain joins TRBV7-9 to TRBJ1-6; TRBD1 aligns across 7 bases. Looked up from germline, CDR1 is SEHNR and CDR2 is FQNEAQ (reference sequence). The CDR3 totals 12 residues.

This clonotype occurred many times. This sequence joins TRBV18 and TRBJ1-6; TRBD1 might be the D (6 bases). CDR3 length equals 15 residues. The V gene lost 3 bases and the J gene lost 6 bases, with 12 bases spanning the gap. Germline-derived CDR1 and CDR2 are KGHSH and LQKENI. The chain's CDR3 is CASSPAGAFNSPLHF. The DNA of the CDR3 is TGTGCCAGCTCACCGGCAGGGGCCTTTAATTCACCCCTCCACTTT.

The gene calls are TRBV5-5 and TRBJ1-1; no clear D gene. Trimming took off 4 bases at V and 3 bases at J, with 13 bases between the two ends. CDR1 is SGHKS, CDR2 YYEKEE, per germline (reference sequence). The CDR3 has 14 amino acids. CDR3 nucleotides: TGTGCCAGCAGCACAACCTCAAGGGACACTGAAGCTTTCTTT. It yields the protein CASSTTSRDTEAFF.

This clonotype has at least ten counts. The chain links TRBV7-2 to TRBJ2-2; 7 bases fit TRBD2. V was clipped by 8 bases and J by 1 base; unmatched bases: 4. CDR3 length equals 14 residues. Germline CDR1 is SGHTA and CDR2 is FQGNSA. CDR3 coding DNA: TGTGCCAGCCTCAGGACTAGGAACACCGGGGAGCTGTTTTTT. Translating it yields CASLRTRNTGELFF.

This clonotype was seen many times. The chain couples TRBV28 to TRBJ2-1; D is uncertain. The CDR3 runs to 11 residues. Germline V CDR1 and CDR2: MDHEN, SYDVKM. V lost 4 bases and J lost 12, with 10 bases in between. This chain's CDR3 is CASSSPRGQFF. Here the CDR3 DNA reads TGTGCCAGCAGTTCTCCAAGAGGGCAGTTCTTC.

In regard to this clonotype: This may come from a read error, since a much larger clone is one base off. In DNA, the CDR3 is TGCAGTGTCCAGAACTCCGCAGTAGCTAATGAAAAACTGTTTTTT. The encoded protein is CSVQNSAVANEKLFF. The chain uses TRBV20-1 and TRBJ1-4; D is uncertain. This CDR3 comprises 15 residues. Germline lookup yields CDR1 DFQATT and CDR2 SNEGSKA (reference sequence). Trimming took off 7 bases at V and 3 bases at J, with 18 bases between the two ends.

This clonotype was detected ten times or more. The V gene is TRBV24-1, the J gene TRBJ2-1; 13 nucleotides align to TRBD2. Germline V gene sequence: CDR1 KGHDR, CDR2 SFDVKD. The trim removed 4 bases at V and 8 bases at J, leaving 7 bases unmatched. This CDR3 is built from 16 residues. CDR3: CATSDLLAGGFDEQFF. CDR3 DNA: TGTGCCACCAGTGACTTACTAGCGGGGGGGTTTGATGAGCAGTTCTTC.

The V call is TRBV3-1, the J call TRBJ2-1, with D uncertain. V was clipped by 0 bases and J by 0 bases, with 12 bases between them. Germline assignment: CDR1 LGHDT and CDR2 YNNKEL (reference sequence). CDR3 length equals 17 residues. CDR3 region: CASSQEGMSSSYNEQFF. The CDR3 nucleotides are TGTGCCAGCAGCCAAGAGGGAATGAGCAGCTCCTACAATGAGCAGTTCTTC.

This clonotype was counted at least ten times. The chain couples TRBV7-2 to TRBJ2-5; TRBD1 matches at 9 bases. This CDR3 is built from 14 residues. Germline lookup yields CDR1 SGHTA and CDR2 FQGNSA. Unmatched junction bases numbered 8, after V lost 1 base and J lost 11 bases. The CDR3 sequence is CASSLGGTGLEQYF. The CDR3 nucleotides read TGTGCCAGCAGCTTAGGGGGGACAGGGTTGGAGCAGTACTTC.

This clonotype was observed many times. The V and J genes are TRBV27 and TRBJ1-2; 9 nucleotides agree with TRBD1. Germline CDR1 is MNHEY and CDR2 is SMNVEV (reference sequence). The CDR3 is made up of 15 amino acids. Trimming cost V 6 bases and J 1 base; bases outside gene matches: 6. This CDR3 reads CASSGQGLLNYGYTF. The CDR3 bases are TGTGCCAGCAGCGGACAGGGGCTACTTAACTATGGCTACACCTTC.

CDR3 protein: CATPVPSNRGSSGGISYNEQFF. DNA of the CDR3: TGTGCCACACCCGTCCCTTCCAACAGGGGCTCAAGCGGGGGTATTTCCTACAATGAGCAGTTCTTC. The V and J genes are TRBV21-1 and TRBJ2-1; the DNA was not compared with TRBD1, the D call given in the table. TRBV21-1 is described as a pseudogene. CDR3 length: 22 amino acids.

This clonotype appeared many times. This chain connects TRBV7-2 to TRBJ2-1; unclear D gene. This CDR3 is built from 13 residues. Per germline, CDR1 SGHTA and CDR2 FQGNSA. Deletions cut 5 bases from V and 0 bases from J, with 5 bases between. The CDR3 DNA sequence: TGTGCCAGCAGCGCGAGCTCCTACAATGAGCAGTTCTTC. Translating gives CASSASSYNEQFF.

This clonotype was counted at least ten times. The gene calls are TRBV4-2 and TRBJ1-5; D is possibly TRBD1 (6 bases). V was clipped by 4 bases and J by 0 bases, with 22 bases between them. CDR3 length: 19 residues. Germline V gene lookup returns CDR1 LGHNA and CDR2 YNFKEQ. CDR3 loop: CASSRTTSGVGGSNQPQHF. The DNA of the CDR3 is TGTGCCAGCAGCCGCACTACCTCCGGGGTAGGGGGTAGCAATCAGCCCCAGCATTTT.

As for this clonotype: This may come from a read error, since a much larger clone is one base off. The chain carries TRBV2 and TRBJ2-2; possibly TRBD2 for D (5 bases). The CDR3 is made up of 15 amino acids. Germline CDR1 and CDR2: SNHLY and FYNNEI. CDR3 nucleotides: TGTGCCAGCAGTGAAGAGACAACGAACACCGGGGAGCCGTTTTTT. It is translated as CASSEETTNTGEPFF.

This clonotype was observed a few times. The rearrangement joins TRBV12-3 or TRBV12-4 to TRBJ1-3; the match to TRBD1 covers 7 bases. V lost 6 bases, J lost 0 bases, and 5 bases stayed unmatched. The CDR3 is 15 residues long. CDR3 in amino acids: CASSPGGNSGNTIYF. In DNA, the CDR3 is TGTGCCAGCAGCCCAGGGGGAAACTCTGGAAACACCATATATTTT.

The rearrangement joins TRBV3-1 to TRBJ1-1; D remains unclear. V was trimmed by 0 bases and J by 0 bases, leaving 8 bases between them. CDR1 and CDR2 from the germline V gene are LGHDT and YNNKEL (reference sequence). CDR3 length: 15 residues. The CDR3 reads CASSQEDQMNTEAFF. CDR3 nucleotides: TGTGCCAGCAGCCAAGAAGACCAGATGAACACTGAAGCTTTCTTT.

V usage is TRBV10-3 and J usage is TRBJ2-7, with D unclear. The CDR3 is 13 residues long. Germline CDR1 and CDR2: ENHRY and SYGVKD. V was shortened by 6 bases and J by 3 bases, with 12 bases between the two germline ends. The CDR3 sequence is CAIRTDIDYEQYF. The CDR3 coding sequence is TGTGCCATCAGGACCGACATAGACTACGAGCAGTACTTC.

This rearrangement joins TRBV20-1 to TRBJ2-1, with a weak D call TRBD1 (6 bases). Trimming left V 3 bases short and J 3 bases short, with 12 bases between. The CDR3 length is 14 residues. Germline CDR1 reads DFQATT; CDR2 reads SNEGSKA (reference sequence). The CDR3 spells CSASWQGYYNEQFF. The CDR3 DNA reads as TGCAGTGCTAGTTGGCAGGGGTACTACAATGAGCAGTTCTTC.

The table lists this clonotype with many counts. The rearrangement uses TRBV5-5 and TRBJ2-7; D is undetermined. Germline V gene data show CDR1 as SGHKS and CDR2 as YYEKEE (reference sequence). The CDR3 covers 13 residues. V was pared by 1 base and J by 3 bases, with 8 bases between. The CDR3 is CASSLPLDYEQYF. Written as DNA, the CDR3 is TGTGCCAGCAGCTTGCCCCTAGACTACGAGCAGTACTTC.

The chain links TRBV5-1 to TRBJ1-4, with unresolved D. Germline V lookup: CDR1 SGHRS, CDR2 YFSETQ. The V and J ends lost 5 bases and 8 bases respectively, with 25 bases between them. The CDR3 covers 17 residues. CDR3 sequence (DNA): TGCGCCAGCAGGATATTCCCAGGAACCCTAAGGAACGAAAAACTGTTTTTT. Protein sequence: CASRIFPGTLRNEKLFF.

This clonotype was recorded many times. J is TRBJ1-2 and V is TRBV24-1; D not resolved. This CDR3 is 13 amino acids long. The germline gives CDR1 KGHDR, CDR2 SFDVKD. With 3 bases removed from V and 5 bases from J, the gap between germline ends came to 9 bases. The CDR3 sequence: CATSDPQDYGYTF. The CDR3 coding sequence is TGTGCCACCAGTGATCCCCAGGATTATGGCTACACCTTC.

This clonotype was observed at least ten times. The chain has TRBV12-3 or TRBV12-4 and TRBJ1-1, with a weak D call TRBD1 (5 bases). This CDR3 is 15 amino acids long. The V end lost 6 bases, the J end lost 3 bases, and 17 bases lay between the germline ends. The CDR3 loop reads CASSPTDVRDTEAFF. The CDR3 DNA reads TGTGCCAGCAGCCCCACGGATGTCAGGGACACTGAAGCTTTCTTT.